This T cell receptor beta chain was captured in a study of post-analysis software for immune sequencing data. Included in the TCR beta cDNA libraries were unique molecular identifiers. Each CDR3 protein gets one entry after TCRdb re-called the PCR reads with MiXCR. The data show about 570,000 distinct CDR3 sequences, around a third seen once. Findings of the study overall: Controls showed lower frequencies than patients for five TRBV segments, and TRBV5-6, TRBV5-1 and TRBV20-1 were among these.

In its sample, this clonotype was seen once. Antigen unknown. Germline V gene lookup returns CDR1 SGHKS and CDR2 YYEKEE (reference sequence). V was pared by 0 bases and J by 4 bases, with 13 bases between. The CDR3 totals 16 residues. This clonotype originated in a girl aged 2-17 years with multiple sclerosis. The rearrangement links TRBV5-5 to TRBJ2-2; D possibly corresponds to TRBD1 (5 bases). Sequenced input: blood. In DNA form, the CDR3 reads TGTGCCAGCAGCTTGGACGGGCAGGGTGGCACCGGGGAGCTGTTTTTT. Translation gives CASSLDGQGGTGELFF. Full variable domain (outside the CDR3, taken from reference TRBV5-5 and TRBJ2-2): DAGVTQSPTHLIKTRGQQVTLRCSPISGHKSVSWYQQVLGQGPQFIFQYYEKEERGRGNFPDRFSARQFPNYSSELNVNALLLGDSALYLCASSLDGQGGTGELFFGEGSRLTVL.